What follows are 23 T cell receptor beta chains derived from one specimen sequenced in a study of T cell responses to AZD1222 COVID-19 vaccine. The data were produced by immunoSEQ multiplex PCR, yet TCRdb's version contains in-frame clones alone and is incomplete. Of about 140,000 clones in the sample, over 85% are singletons; the top ten hold approximately 4.7%. Specimen: peripheral blood, collected on day 0 of AZD1222 vaccination. These receptors were obtained from an adult in good health.

The chain has TRBV7-9 and TRBJ1-5; no clear D gene. The CDR3 spans 16 residues. V was clipped by 4 bases and J by 1 base, with 14 bases between them. Germline CDR1 and CDR2: SEHNR and FQNEAQ (reference sequence). This CDR3 is CASSSGRESSNQPQHF. The CDR3 region has the DNA TGTGCCAGCAGCTCCGGCCGGGAATCCAGCAATCAGCCCCAGCATTTT.

The chain carries TRBV24-1 and TRBJ2-6; no clear D gene. With 3 bases removed from V and 4 bases from J, the gap between germline ends came to 6 bases. Germline V CDR1 and CDR2: KGHDR, SFDVKD. The CDR3 contains 14 residues. CDR3 residues: CATSDIRGANVLTF. DNA for the CDR3: TGTGCCACCAGTGATATCCGAGGGGCCAACGTCCTGACTTTC.

The chain employs TRBV23-1 and TRBJ2-7; maybe TRBD2 (6 bases). TRBV23-1 is an ORF for which the function is uncertain. CDR3 length: 15 amino acids. The V and J ends lost 7 bases and 9 bases respectively, with 25 bases between them. The CDR3 protein is CASNKTRDSFLGQYF. In DNA form, the CDR3 reads TGCGCCAGCAATAAAACCCGGGACTCATTCCTGGGGCAGTACTTC.

The rearrangement links TRBV28 to TRBJ1-5, with unresolved D. This CDR3 is 10 amino acids long. The V gene lost 2 bases and the J gene lost 7 bases, with 0 bases spanning the gap. Germline values: CDR1 MDHEN, CDR2 SYDVKM. DNA for the CDR3: TGTGCCAGCAGTTTACAGCCCCAGCATTTT. Translation: CASSLQPQHF.

In regard to this clone: Other nucleotide sequences in the sample specify the same CDR3. This chain links TRBV12-3 or TRBV12-4 with TRBJ2-1; D gene uncertain. V was pared by 1 base and J by 7 bases, with 5 bases between. The CDR3 is 12 amino acids. As DNA, the CDR3 is TGTGCCAGCAGTTTAGGGGGAAATGAGCAGTTCTTC. Its protein product is CASSLGGNEQFF.

The chain joins TRBV2 to TRBJ1-4; maybe TRBD1 (5 bases). The germline gives CDR1 SNHLY, CDR2 FYNNEI. Trimming took 4 bases from V and 3 from J, leaving 12 bases between them. The CDR3 runs 15 residues. This CDR3 is CASSGGVLSNEKLFF. For the CDR3, the DNA is TGTGCCAGCAGTGGGGGCGTTTTGTCTAATGAAAAACTGTTTTTT.

This clone was counted a few times. V usage is TRBV18 and J usage is TRBJ2-5; D is tentatively TRBD1 or TRBD2 (5 bases each). Trimming took off 3 bases at V and 4 bases at J, with 18 bases between the two ends. Germline assignment: CDR1 KGHSH and CDR2 LQKENI. The CDR3 runs to 16 residues. Here the CDR3 DNA reads TGTGCCAGCTCACCTTGGACGGCCCTGGGGGTAGAGACCCAGTACTTC. As protein: CASSPWTALGVETQYF.

CDR3 sequence: CASSKQGARDTEAFF. The DNA of the CDR3 is TGTGCCAGCAGTAAACAGGGTGCCCGGGACACTGAAGCTTTCTTT. The chain joins TRBV27 to TRBJ1-1; tentative D call: TRBD1 (6 bases). The CDR3 contains 15 residues. Between the trimmed V and J ends, which lost 5 bases and 3 bases, there was a span of 16 bases. The germline gives CDR1 MNHEY, CDR2 SMNVEV (reference sequence).

The chain carries TRBV27 and TRBJ1-2; 9 nucleotides agree with TRBD1. CDR3 length: 12 amino acids. The germline CDR1 and CDR2 sequences are MNHEY and SMNVEV (reference sequence). Trimming took 6 bases from V and 8 from J; bases not matched to a gene: 4. CDR3 region: CASRQGARGYTF. Here the CDR3 DNA reads TGTGCCAGCAGACAGGGGGCTCGAGGCTACACCTTC.

J is TRBJ2-2 and V is TRBV13; possible D gene TRBD1, 6 bases. Between the trimmed V and J ends, which lost 6 bases and 7 bases, there was a span of 18 bases. Germline V gene sequence: CDR1 PRHDT, CDR2 FYEKMQ (reference sequence). The CDR3 has 15 residues. The CDR3 region is CASRIGNREIGELFF. The CDR3 DNA is TGTGCCAGCAGGATCGGTAACAGGGAGATCGGGGAGCTGTTTTTT.

The chain joins TRBV7-2 to TRBJ2-3; the D gene is possibly TRBD2 (5 bases). This CDR3 is built from 13 residues. V was pared by 4 bases and J by 5 bases, with 10 bases between. Looked up from germline, CDR1 is SGHTA and CDR2 is FQGNSA. The CDR3, as DNA: TGTGCCAGCAGCTCAACTCGGGAAGATACGCAGTATTTT. Translation: CASSSTREDTQYF. Drawing the rest from reference TRBV7-2 and TRBJ2-3, the complete variable domain is GAGVSQSPSNKVTEKGKDVELRCDPISGHTALYWYRQSLGQGLEFLIYFQGNSAPDKSGLPSDRFSAERTGGSVSTLTIQRTQQEDSAVYLCASSSTREDTQYFGPGTRLTVL.

A note on this clone: A junction boundary mismatches the germline segment, possibly from a read error. This chain joins TRBV24-1 and TRBJ2-2; 9 nucleotides agree with TRBD1. The CDR3 extends over 16 amino acids. Germline V gene data show CDR1 as KGHDR and CDR2 as SFDVKD. The CDR3 spells CATSDSGQGNTGELFF. The DNA of the CDR3 is TGTGCCACCAGCGATTCGGGACAGGGGAACACCGGGGAGCTGTTTTTT.

The V and J genes are TRBV11-2 and TRBJ2-7; 10 bases match TRBD1. CDR1 is SGHAT and CDR2 is FQNNGV in the germline V gene. This CDR3 is built from 13 residues. The trim removed 5 bases at V and 3 bases at J, leaving 1 base unmatched. This CDR3 reads CASSRTGGYEQYF. The CDR3 nucleotides read TGTGCCAGCAGCCGGACAGGGGGCTACGAGCAGTACTTC.

This clone was observed a single time. This chain connects TRBV19 to TRBJ1-2; the D gene is possibly TRBD1 (6 bases). Germline loops: CDR1 LNHDA, CDR2 SQIVND (reference sequence). With 5 bases removed from V and 5 bases from J, the gap between germline ends came to 12 bases. CDR3 length equals 13 residues. The CDR3 loop is CASSRRTVYGYTF. In DNA, the CDR3 is TGTGCCAGTAGTCGCCGGACAGTTTATGGCTACACCTTC.

The genes are TRBV6-5 and TRBJ2-5, with a possible D match to TRBD1 (6 bases). This CDR3 contains 13 residues. CDR1 and CDR2 from the germline V gene are MNHEY and SVGAGI. Deletions cut 2 bases from V and 7 bases from J, with 11 bases between. The CDR3 region is CASSYPGDGTQYF. The CDR3 nucleotides are TGTGCCAGCAGTTACCCAGGGGATGGGACCCAGTACTTC.

This chain connects TRBV28 to TRBJ1-5; 9 positions match TRBD1. The germline CDR1 and CDR2 sequences are MDHEN and SYDVKM. The CDR3 is made up of 15 amino acids. After removal of 5 bases from V and 6 bases from J, the junction contained 8 bases not matched to a gene. The DNA for the CDR3 is TGTGCCAGCAGTCCGCGGGACAGGGCAACTCAGCCCCAGCATTTT. Translating it yields CASSPRDRATQPQHF.

This sequence joins TRBV3-1 (or the pseudogene TRBV3-2) and TRBJ2-7; 8 bases agree with TRBD2. The CDR3 sequence is 16 residues long. The V gene end was trimmed by 7 bases and the J gene end by 3 bases; junction bases not matched to a gene: 14. Per germline, CDR1 LGHDT and CDR2 YNNKEL (reference sequence). The CDR3 DNA reads as TGTGCCAGCACCGTGGGGGGCGCGGGAGGATTCTACGAGCAGTACTTC. It yields the protein CASTVGGAGGFYEQYF.

V and J are TRBV12-5 and TRBJ1-5; TRBD1 matches 7 bases. CDR3 length: 14 amino acids. Germline values: CDR1 LGHNT, CDR2 FRNRAP. Trimming removed 1 base from V and 4 bases from J; junction bases left unmatched: 1. DNA for the CDR3: TGTGCTAGTGGTTTGGACAGGGGTAATCAGCCCCAGCATTTT. Encoded protein: CASGLDRGNQPQHF.

This chain joins TRBV15 and TRBJ1-3; no firm D call. Trimming pared 5 bases from V and 0 bases from J, leaving 8 bases between. The CDR3 consists of 14 residues. CDR1 and CDR2 (germline): LNHNV, YYDKDF (reference sequence). CDR3 in DNA: TGTGCCACCAGCGGCGGCAGCTCTGGAAACACCATATATTTT. Translating it yields CATSGGSSGNTIYF.

The V call is TRBV7-6, the J call TRBJ1-1; tentatively, D is TRBD1 (6 bases). The CDR3 sequence is 15 residues long. Germline values: CDR1 SGHVS, CDR2 FNYEAQ. V lost 1 base and J 6 bases, leaving 15 bases between the germline ends. The CDR3 here is CASSLEGGSGAEAFF. In DNA, the CDR3 is TGTGCCAGCAGCTTAGAGGGGGGGTCCGGGGCTGAAGCTTTCTTT.

The chain recombines TRBV19 with TRBJ1-2; 10 bases fit TRBD1. Per the germline V gene, CDR1 is LNHDA and CDR2 is SQIVND (reference sequence). This CDR3 spans 11 amino acids. Losses at the gene ends were 11 bases for V and 6 bases for J; bases not matched to a gene: 3. Here the CDR3 reads CAGGTGDGYTF. The CDR3 DNA sequence: TGTGCCGGCGGGACAGGGGATGGCTACACCTTC.

The genes are TRBV3-1 (or the pseudogene TRBV3-2) and TRBJ2-2; D is unresolved. This CDR3 contains 15 residues. The germline V gene encodes CDR1 LGHDT and CDR2 YNNKEL (reference sequence). V gave up 2 bases and J gave up 4 bases, with 11 bases separating them. In DNA form, the CDR3 reads TGTGCCAGCAGCCAAATCATAATGGGCACCGGGGAGCTGTTTTTT. Amino acids: CASSQIIMGTGELFF.

V is TRBV19 and J is TRBJ1-1; D is undetermined. The germline V and J ends were trimmed by 3 bases and 3 bases, with 8 bases remaining between them. The CDR3 sequence is 13 residues long. In germline, CDR1 is LNHDA, CDR2 SQIVND (reference sequence). The CDR3 region has the DNA TGTGCCAGTAGTATCGGGAGAGACACTGAAGCTTTCTTT. Encoded protein: CASSIGRDTEAFF.